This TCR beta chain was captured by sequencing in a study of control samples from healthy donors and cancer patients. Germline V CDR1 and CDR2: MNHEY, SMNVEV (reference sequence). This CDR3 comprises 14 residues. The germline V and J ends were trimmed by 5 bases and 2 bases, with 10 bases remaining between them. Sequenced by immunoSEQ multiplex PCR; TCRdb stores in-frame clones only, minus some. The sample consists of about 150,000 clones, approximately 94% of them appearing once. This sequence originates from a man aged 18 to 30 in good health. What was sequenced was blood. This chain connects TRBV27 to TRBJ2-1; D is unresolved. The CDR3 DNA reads TGTGCCAGCAGTGTAACTGCTACCTACAATGAGCAGTTCTTC. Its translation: CASSVTATYNEQFF.